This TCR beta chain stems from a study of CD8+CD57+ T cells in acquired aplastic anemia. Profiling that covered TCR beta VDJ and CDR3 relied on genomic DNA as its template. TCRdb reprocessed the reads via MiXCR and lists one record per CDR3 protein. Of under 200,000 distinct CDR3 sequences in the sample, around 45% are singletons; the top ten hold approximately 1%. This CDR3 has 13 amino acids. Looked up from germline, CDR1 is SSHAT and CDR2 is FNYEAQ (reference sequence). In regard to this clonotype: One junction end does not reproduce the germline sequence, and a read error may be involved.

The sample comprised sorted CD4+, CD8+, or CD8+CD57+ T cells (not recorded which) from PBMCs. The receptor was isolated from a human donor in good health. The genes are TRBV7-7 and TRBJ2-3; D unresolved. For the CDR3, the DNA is TGTGCTAGCAGCCCACTCACCCCAGATATGCAGTATTTT. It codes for CASSPLTPDMQYF. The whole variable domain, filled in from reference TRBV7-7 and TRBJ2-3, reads GAGVSQSPRYKVTKRGQDVTLRCDPISSHATLYWYQQALGQGPEFLTYFNYEAQPDKSGLPSDRFSAERPEGSISTLTIQRTEQRDSAMYRCASSPLTPDMQYFGPGTRLTVL.